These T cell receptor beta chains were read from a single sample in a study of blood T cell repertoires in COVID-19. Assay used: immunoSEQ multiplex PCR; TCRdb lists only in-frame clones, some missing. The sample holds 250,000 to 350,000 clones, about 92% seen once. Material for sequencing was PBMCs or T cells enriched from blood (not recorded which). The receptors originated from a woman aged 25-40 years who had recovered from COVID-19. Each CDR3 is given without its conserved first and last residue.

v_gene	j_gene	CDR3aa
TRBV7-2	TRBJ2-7	ASSPQSGTYEQY
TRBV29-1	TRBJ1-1	SVDRREAF
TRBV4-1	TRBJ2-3	ASSQYSGGTDTQY
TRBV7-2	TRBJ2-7	ASSLGGRAYEQY
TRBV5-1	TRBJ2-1	ASSLGQGANEQF
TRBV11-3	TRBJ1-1	ASECVDCANTEAF
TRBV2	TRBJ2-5	ATKGLAGGPGETQY
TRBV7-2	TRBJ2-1	ASSLLIAGVPYNEQF
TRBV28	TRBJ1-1	ASKVQANTEAF
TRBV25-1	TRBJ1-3	ASRLIRPGPSGNTIY
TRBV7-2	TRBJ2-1	ASSYTGTSGSYNEQF
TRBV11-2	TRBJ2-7	ASSRLASGRAYEQY
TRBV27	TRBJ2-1	ASSSMTSGRRNEQF
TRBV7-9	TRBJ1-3	ASRAQGRPGNTIY
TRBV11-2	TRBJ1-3	ASSLGRGGPSGNTIY